The 3 T cell receptor beta chains below come from one sample, sequenced in a study of shared clonotypes between healthy human individuals. The assay was immunoSEQ multiplex PCR, and TCRdb's table has in-frame clones only and misses some. The repertoire consists of around 2,000,000 clones, with roughly 96% occurring once and the leading ten covering 0.1% to 0.15%. The sequenced sample was naive CD4+ T cells sorted from blood. Subset here: CD45RA+ positively selected. These receptors originate from a man in his late teens or twenties in good health.

V gene TRBV30 combines with J gene TRBJ2-1; D possibly corresponds to TRBD2 (5 bases). CDR3 size: 12 residues. V was shortened by 1 base and J by 9 bases, with 10 bases between the two germline ends. Per the germline V gene, CDR1 is GTSNPN and CDR2 is SVGIG (reference sequence). The CDR3 DNA is TGTGCCTGGAGTGCCCCGGGGAGTGAGCAGTTCTTC. Protein sequence: CAWSAPGSEQFF.

This clone occurred many times. The genes are TRBV18 and TRBJ1-1, with D perhaps matching TRBD1 (5 bases). CDR1 and CDR2 (germline): KGHSH, LQKENI. Trimming shortened V by 3 bases and J by 3 bases, and 14 bases separated the two germline ends. The CDR3 consists of 15 residues. The DNA of the CDR3 is TGTGCCAGCTCACCTCCCAGGGTGGGGGACACTGAAGCTTTCTTT. Translation gives CASSPPRVGDTEAFF.

The rearrangement joins TRBV6-6 to TRBJ2-7; tentative D call: TRBD2 (5 bases). Germline CDR1 MNHNY, CDR2 SVGAGI (reference sequence). V was shortened by 4 bases and J by 4 bases, with 14 bases between the two germline ends. CDR3 size: 14 residues. CDR3 sequence reads: CASSFGDKAYEQYF. The DNA of the CDR3 is TGTGCCAGCAGTTTCGGGGATAAGGCATACGAGCAGTACTTC.